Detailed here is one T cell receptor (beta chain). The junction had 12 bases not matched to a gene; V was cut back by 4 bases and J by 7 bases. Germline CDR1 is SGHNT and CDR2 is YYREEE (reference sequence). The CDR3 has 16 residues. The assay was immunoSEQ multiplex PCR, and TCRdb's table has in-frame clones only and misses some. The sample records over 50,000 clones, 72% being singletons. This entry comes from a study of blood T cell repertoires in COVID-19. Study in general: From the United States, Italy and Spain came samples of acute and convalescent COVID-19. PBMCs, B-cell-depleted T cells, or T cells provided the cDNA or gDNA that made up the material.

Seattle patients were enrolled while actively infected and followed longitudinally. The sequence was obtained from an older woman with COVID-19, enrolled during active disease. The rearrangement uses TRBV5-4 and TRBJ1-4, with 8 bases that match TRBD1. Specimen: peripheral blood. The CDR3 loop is CASSPSRGLQIEKLFF. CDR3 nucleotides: TGTGCCAGCAGCCCCAGCAGGGGGCTCCAAATTGAAAAACTGTTTTTT.